The 2 T cell receptor beta chains reported below all come from one sample, sequenced in a study of T cells in Graves' hyperthyroidism and ophthalmopathy (dated by TCRdb to between 2019 and 2020). The library was generated by multiplex PCR. The sequencing machine was an Illumina HiSeq 2000. Amplification of TCR beta CDR3 regions was carried out from RNA transcripts. For the first round of RT-PCR on the TCR CDR3, the HTBI primer set was used together with the Qiagen OneStep RT-PCR kit. TCRdb trimmed public reads at Q25 via fastp, called clones via MiXCR and kept in-frame beta chains. Each entry is one CDR3 protein sequence, shown with its most common DNA and genes. The sample table lists approximately 510,000 distinct CDR3 sequences, over 45% of them with a count of one. Around 44% of the sample rests with the top ten. The sample was peripheral blood or thyroid tissue (not recorded which). These receptors were taken from an adult woman with Graves' disease, either hyperthyroidism or ophthalmopathy (not recorded which).

V and J are TRBV5-4 and TRBJ1-2; 9 positions agree with TRBD1. The CDR3 loop spans 15 amino acids. CDR1 is SGHNT and CDR2 is YYREEE in the germline V gene (reference sequence). V lost 3 bases, J lost 4 bases, and 7 bases stayed unmatched. The CDR3 DNA is TGTGCCAGCAGCTCGACAGGGGGGGTTGGCTATGGCTACACCTTC. It encodes CASSSTGGVGYGYTF.

This clonotype was counted a few times. The chain couples TRBV19 to TRBJ2-7; TRBD2 agrees at 7 bases. The CDR3 loop spans 16 amino acids. Germline V lookup: CDR1 LNHDA, CDR2 SQIVND (reference sequence). The trim removed 6 bases at V and 1 base at J, leaving 12 bases unmatched. The CDR3 protein is CASSQNPLAGSYEQYF. The CDR3 region has the DNA TGTGCCAGTAGCCAAAACCCATTAGCGGGTTCCTACGAGCAGTACTTC.